The clone carrying this T cell receptor (beta chain) was detected a few times. This record belongs to a study of T cells in Graves' hyperthyroidism and ophthalmopathy. Amplification of TCR beta CDR3 regions used RNA as the template. The HTBI primer set drove a first-round RT-PCR of the TCR CDR3. Each CDR3 protein gets one entry after TCRdb re-called the multiplex PCR reads with MiXCR. In the table there are fewer than 900,000 distinct CDR3 sequences, 16% of which are singletons. Per germline, CDR1 SGHAT and CDR2 FQNNGV. The CDR3 is made up of 16 amino acids. Trimming removed 1 base from V and 3 bases from J, with 12 bases in between. Over 18 months, lack of ophthalmopathy progression marked Graves' hyperthyroidism as stable. Thyroid ultrasound and orbital computed tomography, with clinical symptoms and serum thyroxine and TRAb, informed diagnoses.

The sequenced material came from blood. The V gene is TRBV11-2, the J gene TRBJ1-4; D uncertain. The sequence derives from a man younger than 30 with Graves' hyperthyroidism. The CDR3 nucleotides are TGTGCCAGCAGCTTAGGGCCATTTACAGCTAATGAAAAACTGTTTTTT. Its protein product is CASSLGPFTANEKLFF.